This is a list of T cell receptor beta chains from one sample in a study of shared clonotypes between healthy human individuals. This table comes from immunoSEQ multiplex PCR, and its TCRdb copy is limited to in-frame clones, with some not included. The table includes approximately 1.5 million clones, 95% to 99% detected once. Sequencing was done on a sample of naive CD4+ T cells sorted from blood. These receptor sequences come from a man between 25 and 39 years old in good health. CDR3s include the opening cysteine and the closing phenylalanine or tryptophan. The D gene is left open where the match is weak. Only some rows state a clone size, as once, few, many or a class for expanded clones.

V gene	J gene	clone size	D gene	CDR3 protein	CDR3 DNA
TRBV14	TRBJ2-1	NA	TRBD2	CASSQDAGLAFDEQFF	TGTGCCAGCAGCCAAGATGCGGGACTAGCGTTTGATGAGCAGTTCTTC
TRBV27	TRBJ2-7	NA	NA	CASSLHRGDLYEQYF	TGTGCCAGCAGTTTACATCGGGGCGACCTCTACGAGCAGTACTTC
TRBV2	TRBJ1-1	NA	NA	CASGRRIKAFF	TGTGCCAGCGGCCGTAGAATAAAAGCTTTCTTT
TRBV9	TRBJ2-5	NA	NA	CASSPGSQETQYF	TGTGCCAGCAGCCCCGGGAGCCAAGAGACCCAGTACTTC
TRBV2	TRBJ2-7	NA	TRBD2	CASSGSGRRAYEQYF	TGTGCCAGCAGTGGTAGCGGGAGGAGGGCCTACGAGCAGTACTTC
TRBV5-1	TRBJ2-5	NA	TRBD1	CASSIAGTAQETQYF	TGCGCCAGCAGCATCGCCGGGACAGCCCAAGAGACCCAGTACTTC
TRBV6-6	TRBJ1-2	NA	TRBD1	CASKPGQGDGYTF	TGTGCCAGCAAACCGGGACAGGGCGACGGCTACACCTTC
TRBV6-1	TRBJ2-4	NA	NA	CASSAGGWDIQYF	TGTGCCAGCAGTGCCGGTGGGTGGGACATTCAGTACTTC
TRBV7-8	TRBJ1-1	NA	NA	CASSLGDRFKYDTEAFF	TGTGCCAGCAGCTTAGGGGACCGCTTTAAGTATGACACTGAAGCTTTCTTT
TRBV5-4	TRBJ2-1	NA	NA	CASSIDSGYNEQFF	TGTGCCAGCAGCATAGATAGCGGCTACAATGAGCAGTTCTTC
TRBV28	TRBJ2-7	NA	NA	CASTPSPTGIYEQYF	TGTGCCAGCACTCCCTCCCCCACAGGGATCTACGAGCAGTACTTC
TRBV7-9	TRBJ2-7	NA	NA	CASSLRDGTYEQYF	TGTGCCAGCAGCTTAAGGGACGGTACCTACGAGCAGTACTTC
TRBV5-1	TRBJ2-1	once	NA	CASSLAQTNNEQFF	TGCGCCAGCAGCTTGGCACAGACAAACAATGAGCAGTTCTTC
TRBV12-5	TRBJ2-3	NA	NA	CASGEQGADTQYF	TGTGCTAGTGGTGAGCAAGGAGCCGATACGCAGTATTTT
TRBV19	TRBJ1-1	NA	NA	CASSIGQGMNTEAFF	TGTGCCAGTAGTATCGGGCAGGGTATGAACACTGAAGCTTTCTTT
TRBV7-2	TRBJ2-1	NA	TRBD2	CASSPGLADYNEQFF	TGTGCCAGCAGCCCCGGACTAGCGGACTACAATGAGCAGTTCTTC
TRBV25-1	TRBJ2-1	once	NA	CASSESGRQSYNEQFF	TGTGCCAGCAGTGAATCAGGGAGACAGTCCTACAATGAGCAGTTCTTC
TRBV19	TRBJ2-7	NA	TRBD1	CASSRPGQGTYEQYF	TGTGCCAGTAGCAGACCGGGACAGGGGACCTACGAGCAGTACTTC
TRBV29-1	TRBJ2-7	NA	TRBD2	CSVRRGGSSTGYEQYF	TGCAGCGTCCGGAGAGGCGGGAGTAGCACCGGCTACGAGCAGTACTTC
TRBV5-1	TRBJ2-5	NA	TRBD1	CASSSPTGKYQETQYF	TGCGCCAGCAGCTCTCCGACAGGGAAGTACCAAGAGACCCAGTACTTC
TRBV5-1	TRBJ2-2	NA	TRBD2	CASSLVTSPNTGELFF	TGCGCCAGCAGCTTGGTGACTAGCCCGAACACCGGGGAGCTGTTTTTT
TRBV28	TRBJ2-7	NA	TRBD1	CASRGDGTGFYEQYF	TGTGCCAGCAGGGGGGACGGGACAGGTTTCTACGAGCAGTACTTC
TRBV30	TRBJ2-7	NA	NA	CAWSTGPYEQYF	TGTGCCTGGAGTACGGGACCCTACGAGCAGTACTTC
TRBV19	TRBJ1-5	NA	NA	CASRTNINGQYSNQPQHF	TGTGCCAGTAGAACGAATATTAACGGACAGTATAGCAATCAGCCCCAGCATTTT
TRBV4-1	TRBJ2-1	NA	NA	CASSQVLASYEQFF	TGCGCCAGCAGCCAAGTGCTAGCCTCATATGAGCAGTTCTTC
TRBV10-2	TRBJ2-5	NA	NA	CASSELWETQYF	TGCGCCAGCAGTGAACTGTGGGAGACCCAGTACTTC
TRBV25-1	TRBJ2-1	NA	NA	CASSVRDSYNEQFF	TGTGCCAGCAGTGTCCGGGACTCCTACAATGAGCAGTTCTTC
TRBV5-1	TRBJ1-1	NA	NA	CASSFLPPPGHSNTEAFF	TGCGCCAGCAGCTTTTTACCCCCCCCGGGACACTCGAACACTGAAGCTTTCTTT
TRBV30	TRBJ1-1	NA	TRBD1	CAWVRQGALTEAFF	TGTGCCTGGGTCCGACAGGGGGCGCTCACTGAAGCTTTCTTT
TRBV2	TRBJ2-7	NA	TRBD2	CASKREGPYEQYF	TGTGCCAGCAAACGGGAGGGACCCTACGAGCAGTACTTC
TRBV29-1	TRBJ2-3	NA	NA	CSVEYGTDTQYF	TGCAGCGTTGAATACGGAACAGATACGCAGTATTTT
TRBV5-1	TRBJ1-3	NA	NA	CASCTEPNISGNTIYF	TGCGCCAGCTGTACAGAACCGAACATATCTGGAAACACCATATATTTT
TRBV20-1	TRBJ2-7	NA	NA	CSARPVYEQYF	TGCAGTGCAAGGCCCGTCTACGAGCAGTACTTC
TRBV6-6	TRBJ1-1	NA	NA	CASSYSTLANTEAFF	TGTGCCAGCAGTTACTCGACACTGGCGAACACTGAAGCTTTCTTT
TRBV2	TRBJ2-7	NA	NA	CASRQTKSSYEQYF	TGTGCCAGCAGGCAGACCAAGAGCTCCTACGAGCAGTACTTC
TRBV6-1	TRBJ2-4	NA	TRBD1	CASSEANRGEAKNIQYF	TGTGCCAGCAGTGAAGCAAACAGGGGAGAAGCCAAAAACATTCAGTACTTC
TRBV18	TRBJ1-2	NA	NA	CASSPGDPYGYTF	TGTGCCAGCTCACCAGGGGACCCCTATGGCTACACCTTC
TRBV15	TRBJ2-5	NA	NA	CATSRLNAGETQYF	TGTGCCACCAGCAGACTTAATGCGGGGGAGACCCAGTACTTC
TRBV15	TRBJ2-7	NA	NA	CATSRSGGQPWVEQYF	TGTGCCACCAGCAGATCTGGGGGGCAACCATGGGTCGAGCAGTACTTC
TRBV11-3	TRBJ2-5	NA	NA	CASSLSGQGETQYF	TGTGCCAGCAGCTTATCAGGACAAGGGGAGACCCAGTACTTC
TRBV19	TRBJ2-5	NA	TRBD1	CASSLGTVLETQYF	TGTGCCAGTAGTCTTGGGACAGTGCTAGAGACCCAGTACTTC
TRBV5-1	TRBJ2-7	NA	TRBD2	CASSLGSLGRGDEQYF	TGCGCCAGCAGCTTGGGGAGTCTCGGGAGGGGCGACGAGCAGTACTTC
TRBV30	TRBJ2-7	NA	NA	CAWNKYGLPNEQYF	TGTGCCTGGAATAAATACGGACTACCTAACGAGCAGTACTTC
TRBV7-9	TRBJ2-7	NA	NA	CASSLPQGRNYEQYF	TGTGCCAGCAGCTTACCCCAGGGGAGGAACTACGAGCAGTACTTC
TRBV29-1	TRBJ2-3	NA	NA	CSVERGSDTQYF	TGCAGCGTTGAAAGGGGGTCAGATACGCAGTATTTT
TRBV6-5	TRBJ2-1	once	TRBD1	CASSPYRGPAFF	TGTGCCAGCAGCCCTTACAGGGGACCCGCGTTCTTC
TRBV5-1	TRBJ2-3	NA	TRBD1	CASSARDSSTDTQYF	TGCGCCAGCAGCGCCCGGGACAGCTCCACAGATACGCAGTATTTT
TRBV18	TRBJ1-1	NA	NA	CASSPTEQLKAFF	TGTGCCAGCTCACCGACAGAACAGCTAAAAGCTTTCTTT
TRBV19	TRBJ2-3	NA	TRBD2	CASRKTSGSTDTQYF	TGTGCCAGTAGAAAAACTAGCGGTAGCACAGATACGCAGTATTTT
TRBV7-9	TRBJ2-7	NA	NA	CASSKQGYEQYF	TGTGCCAGCAGCAAACAGGGCTACGAGCAGTACTTC